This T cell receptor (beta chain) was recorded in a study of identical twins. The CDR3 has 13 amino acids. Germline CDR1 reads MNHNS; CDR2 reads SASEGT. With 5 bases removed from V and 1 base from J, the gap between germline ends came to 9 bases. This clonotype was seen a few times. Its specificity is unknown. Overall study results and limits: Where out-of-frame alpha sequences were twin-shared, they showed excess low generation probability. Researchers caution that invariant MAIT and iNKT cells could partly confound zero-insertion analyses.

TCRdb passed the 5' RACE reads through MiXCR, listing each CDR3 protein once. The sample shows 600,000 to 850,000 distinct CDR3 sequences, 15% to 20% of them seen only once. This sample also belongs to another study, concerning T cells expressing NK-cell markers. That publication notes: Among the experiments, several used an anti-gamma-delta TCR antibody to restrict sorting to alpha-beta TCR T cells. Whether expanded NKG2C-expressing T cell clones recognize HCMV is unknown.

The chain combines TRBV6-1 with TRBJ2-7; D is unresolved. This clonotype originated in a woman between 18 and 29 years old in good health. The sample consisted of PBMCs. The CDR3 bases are TGTGCCAGCAGTACAATGGAATCCTACGAGCAGTACTTC. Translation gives CASSTMESYEQYF.